This passage covers 19 T cell receptor beta chains from one sample sequenced in a study of OX40 agonist ivuxolimab in advanced cancers. The assay was immunoSEQ multiplex PCR, and TCRdb's table has in-frame clones only and misses some. The sample comprises tens of thousands of clones, more than 80% of which are singletons, and 6% to 7.5% rests with the top ten. This material consisted of CD4+ or CD8+ T cells sorted from blood, taken in a trial of the OX40 agonist ivuxolimab. The receptors stem from an adult with an advanced solid tumor such as melanoma, head and neck, liver or kidney cancer.

The chain carries TRBV21-1 and TRBJ2-5; whether TRBD1, the table's D call, matches the DNA was not checked. TRBV21-1 corresponds to a pseudogene. The CDR3 is made up of 15 amino acids. CDR3 sequence: CASSTSTGAKETQYF. DNA for the CDR3: TGTGCCAGCAGCACCTCGACAGGGGCCAAAGAGACCCAGTACTTC.

The chain recombines TRBV28 with TRBJ2-7; possible D gene TRBD1, 6 bases. The V gene lost 5 bases and the J gene lost 2 bases, with 7 bases spanning the gap. CDR3 length equals 12 residues. CDR1 and CDR2 from the germline V gene are MDHEN and SYDVKM. CDR3: CASSRGTYEQYF. The DNA of the CDR3 is TGTGCCAGCAGTAGGGGGACCTACGAGCAGTACTTC.

The chain has TRBV2 and TRBJ2-2; 8 positions agree with TRBD1. This CDR3 spans 15 amino acids. In germline, CDR1 is SNHLY, CDR2 FYNNEI. J lost 4 bases, V lost 6 bases, and 7 bases had no gene match. CDR3 region: CASRQKTGGTGELFF. Here the CDR3 DNA reads TGTGCCAGCAGGCAGAAAACAGGGGGCACCGGGGAGCTGTTTTTT.

V usage is TRBV19 and J usage is TRBJ2-1; D is unresolved. Between the trimmed V and J ends, which lost 1 base and 4 bases, there was a span of 8 bases. The CDR3 has 14 residues. The V gene's germline CDR1 is LNHDA and CDR2 SQIVND (reference sequence). This CDR3 reads CASSIVFTYNEQFF. CDR3 sequence (DNA): TGTGCCAGTAGTATAGTTTTTACTTACAATGAGCAGTTCTTC. Filled out from reference TRBV19 and TRBJ2-1, the complete variable domain reads DGGITQSPKYLFRKEGQNVTLSCEQNLNHDAMYWYRQDPGQGLRLIYYSQIVNDFQKGDIAEGYSVSREKKESFPLTVTSAQKNPTAFYLCASSIVFTYNEQFFGPGTRLTVL.

This chain joins TRBV6-5 and TRBJ2-7, with a tentative D call TRBD2 (5 bases). V lost 6 bases, J lost 3 bases, and 18 bases lay in between. Germline CDR1 is MNHEY and CDR2 is SVGAGI. There are 15 residues in the CDR3. The CDR3: CASRPYTGSFYEQYF. In DNA, the CDR3 is TGTGCCAGCAGACCTTATACGGGATCCTTCTACGAGCAGTACTTC.

The chain joins TRBV6-1 to TRBJ2-7; tentative D call: TRBD1 (5 bases). V dropped 2 bases and J dropped 1 base, with 6 bases sitting between them. CDR3 length: 13 residues. CDR1 and CDR2 from the germline V gene are MNHNS and SASEGT. CDR3 DNA sequence: TGTGCCAGCAGTGAACAGGGATCCTACGAGCAGTACTTC. As protein: CASSEQGSYEQYF.

J is TRBJ2-7 and V is TRBV21-1; TRBD1, the table's D call, was not compared with the DNA. TRBV21-1 is a recognized pseudogene. The CDR3 is 17 amino acids. The CDR3 DNA is TGTGCCAGCAGCATGGACAGGGGGCTTATCAAAGCCTACGAGCAGTACTTC. It translates to CASSMDRGLIKAYEQYF.

This chain uses TRBV19 with TRBJ2-5, with 8 bases fitting TRBD1. CDR1 is LNHDA and CDR2 is SQIVND in the germline V gene (reference sequence). Trimming removed 0 bases from V and 5 bases from J; junction bases left unmatched: 5. The CDR3 has 15 amino acids. CDR3 DNA sequence: TGTGCCAGTAGTATAGAACGGACAGGGTTGGAGACCCAGTACTTC. It encodes CASSIERTGLETQYF. The full variable domain, in which reference TRBV19 and TRBJ2-5 provide the parts outside the CDR3, is DGGITQSPKYLFRKEGQNVTLSCEQNLNHDAMYWYRQDPGQGLRLIYYSQIVNDFQKGDIAEGYSVSREKKESFPLTVTSAQKNPTAFYLCASSIERTGLETQYFGPGTRLLVL.

The CDR3 DNA reads TGTGCCATTACTTGTCTGGGACAGGGGCCTGGAAACACCATATATTTT. Amino acid sequence: CAITCLGQGPGNTIYF. The chain has TRBV6-4 and TRBJ1-3; 10 bases are shared with TRBD1. The CDR3 sequence is 16 residues long. Germline assignment: CDR1 MRHNA and CDR2 SNTAGT. Losses at the gene ends were 10 bases for V and 2 bases for J; bases not matched to a gene: 11.

The chain employs TRBV21-1 and TRBJ2-7; the table's D call, TRBD1, has no DNA check behind it. TRBV21-1 is a known pseudogene. This CDR3 spans 16 amino acids. The CDR3 nucleotides are TGTGCCAGCAGCAAAGGCGAGGAGGACAGCTCCTACGAGCAGTACTTC. Its translation: CASSKGEEDSSYEQYF.

V is TRBV11-3 and J is TRBJ2-2; D perhaps matches TRBD2 (6 bases). The CDR3 is 15 amino acids. From germline, CDR1 is SGHNT and CDR2 YENEEA. V was clipped by 5 bases and J by 6 bases, with 16 bases between them. CDR3 protein: CASSPRLVIAGELFF. The DNA of the CDR3 is TGTGCCAGCAGCCCCCGACTAGTAATAGCCGGGGAGCTGTTTTTT. The full variable domain, completed using reference TRBV11-3 and TRBJ2-2, is EAGVVQSPRYKIIEKKQPVAFWCNPISGHNTLYWYLQNLGQGPELLIRYENEEAVDDSQLPKDRFSAERLKGVDSTLKIQPAELGDSAVYLCASSPRLVIAGELFFGEGSRLTVL.

This chain links TRBV21-1 with TRBJ2-3; TRBD2 reflects the table's D call only, with no check against the DNA. TRBV21-1 is flagged as a pseudogene. The CDR3 runs to 15 residues. In DNA, the CDR3 is TGTGCCAGCAGCAAAGGGACTAGCGGAGGAGATACGCAGTATTTT. Translated: CASSKGTSGGDTQYF.

The genes are TRBV9 and TRBJ2-3; 16 bases fit TRBD2. There are 17 residues in the CDR3. Trimming took 6 bases from V and 2 from J; bases not matched to a gene: 6. Germline V gives CDR1 SGDLS, CDR2 YYNGEE. The CDR3 region is CASTGTSGRGDTDTQYF. In DNA, the CDR3 is TGTGCCAGCACCGGGACTAGCGGGAGGGGGGACACAGATACGCAGTATTTT.

This rearrangement joins TRBV10-1 to TRBJ2-3; the D gene is possibly TRBD1 (6 bases). CDR1 and CDR2 (germline): WNHNN, SYGVQD (reference sequence). The CDR3 covers 15 residues. The V end was cut by 0 bases, the J end by 3 bases, with 10 bases between. The CDR3 is CASSESGGATDTQYF. CDR3 sequence (DNA): TGCGCCAGCAGTGAGTCAGGGGGAGCGACAGATACGCAGTATTTT.

This chain links TRBV5-3 with TRBJ2-2; no firm D call. TRBV5-3 qualifies as an ORF whose function is uncertain. V lost 0 bases and J lost 2, with 8 bases in between. The CDR3 has 15 amino acids. CDR3 nucleotides: TGTGCCAGAAGCTTGGGTCAGGCAAACACCGGGGAGCTGTTTTTT. Translation: CARSLGQANTGELFF.

The chain links TRBV19 to TRBJ2-1; no definite D call. The germline V gene encodes CDR1 LNHDA and CDR2 SQIVND (reference sequence). V dropped 3 bases and J dropped 0 bases, with 12 bases sitting between them. The CDR3 has 16 residues. Here the CDR3 DNA reads TGTGCCAGTAGTATGTCGACCATTAGCTCCTACAATGAGCAGTTCTTC. Residues: CASSMSTISSYNEQFF. Looking up the rest from reference TRBV19 and TRBJ2-1 gives the full variable domain: DGGITQSPKYLFRKEGQNVTLSCEQNLNHDAMYWYRQDPGQGLRLIYYSQIVNDFQKGDIAEGYSVSREKKESFPLTVTSAQKNPTAFYLCASSMSTISSYNEQFFGPGTRLTVL.

The V and J genes are TRBV29-1 and TRBJ2-7, with no clear D. This CDR3 has 12 amino acids. Trimming left V 4 bases short and J 4 bases short, with 11 bases between. Looked up from germline, CDR1 is SQVTM and CDR2 is ANQGSEA. The CDR3: CSVVSVGYEQYF. The CDR3 DNA follows: TGCAGCGTTGTTAGTGTGGGATACGAGCAGTACTTC.

This chain links TRBV28 with TRBJ2-5; 10 bases are shared with TRBD2. This CDR3 region has 13 residues. Germline V gene data show CDR1 as MDHEN and CDR2 as SYDVKM. The V and J ends lost 8 bases and 4 bases, in that order; junction bases with no gene match: 4. CDR3 sequence reads: CASALAGVETQYF. CDR3 coding DNA: TGTGCCAGCGCCCTAGCGGGAGTAGAGACCCAGTACTTC.

The rearrangement links TRBV6-5 to TRBJ2-3; 8 bases align to TRBD2. J lost 2 bases, V lost 6 bases, and 7 bases had no gene match. CDR1 and CDR2 from the germline V gene are MNHEY and SVGAGI. The length of the CDR3 is 15 residues. The CDR3 region is CASRLGGRTTDTQYF. The CDR3 coding sequence is TGTGCCAGCAGGTTGGGCGGGAGGACCACAGATACGCAGTATTTT.